Listed here are 11 T cell receptor beta chains from one sample, sequenced in a study of T cell responses to AZD1222 COVID-19 vaccine. Only in-frame clones appear in the TCRdb table, and some are missing; sequencing was by immunoSEQ multiplex PCR. The table shows some 120,000 clones, with roughly 88% occurring only once. Sequencing used peripheral blood, obtained on day 0 of AZD1222 vaccination. These receptor sequences come from an adult in good health.

This sequence joins TRBV9 and TRBJ2-1; TRBD1 matches at 11 bases. From germline, CDR1 is SGDLS and CDR2 YYNGEE. V lost 5 bases and J lost 6; bases outside the gene matches: 13. This CDR3 is 17 amino acids long. The CDR3 coding sequence is TGTGCCAGCAGTGAATCGATTGGACAGGGGGCTTTCAATGAGCAGTTCTTC. Protein product: CASSESIGQGAFNEQFF. The whole variable domain, remainder taken from reference TRBV9 and TRBJ2-1, is DSGVTQTPKHLITATGQRVTLRCSPRSGDLSVYWYQQSLDQGLQFLIQYYNGEERAKGNILERFSAQQFPDLHSELNLSSLELGDSALYFCASSESIGQGAFNEQFFGPGTRLTVL.

This rearrangement joins TRBV3-1 (or the pseudogene TRBV3-2) to TRBJ1-2; D remains ambiguous. V dropped 4 bases and J dropped 4 bases, with 10 bases sitting between them. CDR1 is LGHDT, CDR2 YNNKEL, per germline (reference sequence). There are 13 residues in the CDR3. For the CDR3, the DNA is TGTGCCAGCAGCCCCCAAAGGATCTATGGCTACACCTTC. Its translation is CASSPQRIYGYTF.

The gene calls are TRBV30 and TRBJ1-5; maybe TRBD1 (5 bases). The germline V and J ends were trimmed by 2 bases and 6 bases, with 17 bases remaining between them. Germline values: CDR1 GTSNPN, CDR2 SVGIG (reference sequence). This CDR3 is 15 amino acids long. The CDR3 loop is CAWSISGFGGQPQHF. The DNA of the CDR3 is TGTGCCTGGAGTATTTCAGGGTTCGGAGGTCAGCCCCAGCATTTT.

The rearrangement joins TRBV10-3 to TRBJ2-2; D gene uncertain. The CDR3 is 14 amino acids. Germline V gene lookup returns CDR1 ENHRY and CDR2 SYGVKD. Trimming pared 3 bases from V and 1 base from J, leaving 6 bases between. CDR3 coding DNA: TGTGCCATCAGTGATCCCAAGAACACCGGGGAGCTGTTTTTT. Translated, it gives CAISDPKNTGELFF.

The chain couples TRBV20-1 to TRBJ2-7; 8 bases align to TRBD2. V was clipped by 1 base and J by 7 bases; unmatched bases: 0. Germline V lookup: CDR1 DFQATT, CDR2 SNEGSKA (reference sequence). The CDR3 runs to 11 residues. The CDR3 spells CSARAGGEQYF. As DNA, the CDR3 is TGCAGTGCTAGAGCGGGGGGGGAGCAGTACTTC.

This clone was seen a single time. The chain carries TRBV30 and TRBJ1-5; possibly TRBD1 for D (5 bases). The CDR3 runs to 13 residues. Trimming stripped 2 bases from V and 5 bases from J, with 10 bases between. Germline CDR1 GTSNPN, CDR2 SVGIG (reference sequence). CDR3 in DNA: TGTGCCTGGAGTTGGGGACGAGATCAGCCCCAGCATTTT. Protein: CAWSWGRDQPQHF.

This chain uses TRBV5-4 with TRBJ2-3, with D tentatively TRBD1 or TRBD2 (6 bases each). The V end was cut by 4 bases, the J end by 2 bases, with 14 bases between. CDR3 length: 15 amino acids. From germline, CDR1 is SGHNT and CDR2 YYREEE (reference sequence). CDR3 DNA sequence: TGTGCCAGCAGCCCACGGAGGGGGGCCACAGATACGCAGTATTTT. This sequence encodes CASSPRRGATDTQYF.

V is TRBV5-1 and J is TRBJ2-7; tentatively, D is TRBD1 (6 bases). The germline V gene has CDR1 SGHRS and CDR2 YFSETQ. The CDR3 is 14 amino acids. V was cut by 4 bases and J by 7 bases, with 18 bases left in between. The CDR3 DNA reads as TGCGCCAGCAGCCCACTCTTGGGGGCAAGGGAGCAGTACTTC. Translation: CASSPLLGAREQYF.

V gene TRBV2 combines with J gene TRBJ1-4; D may be TRBD1 (5 bases). The CDR3 is 15 amino acids. V lost 4 bases and J lost 0, with 9 bases in between. Germline CDR1 is SNHLY and CDR2 is FYNNEI. The CDR3 is CASSVQGATNEKLFF. CDR3 coding DNA: TGTGCCAGCAGTGTCCAGGGCGCAACTAATGAAAAACTGTTTTTT.

The chain is built from TRBV11-1 and TRBJ1-1, with D possibly TRBD1 on 5 matching bases. V lost 7 bases, J lost 0 bases, and 18 bases lay in between. Germline CDR1 SGHAT, CDR2 FQDESV (reference sequence). The CDR3 runs to 16 residues. The CDR3 sequence is CASTRQGPVMNTEAFF. The CDR3 nucleotides are TGTGCCAGCACCCGGCAGGGTCCAGTGATGAACACTGAAGCTTTCTTT.

There are a few counts of this clone. The CDR3 protein is CASSSDKKNIQYF. The CDR3 nucleotides are TGTGCCAGCAGTTCGGACAAGAAAAACATTCAGTACTTC. This chain links TRBV12-3 or TRBV12-4 with TRBJ2-4; possibly TRBD1 for D (5 bases). The CDR3 is 13 residues long. V dropped 4 bases and J dropped 4 bases, with 8 bases sitting between them.